Following are 9 T cell receptor beta chains from one sample sequenced in a study of response to subunit inactivated influenza vaccine (dated by TCRdb to the late 2010s). Library construction relied on RT-PCR. Sequencing was performed on an Illumina HiSeq 2500. TCRdb applied fastp at Q25 and MiXCR to the public reads, then kept only in-frame beta chains. Rows with one shared CDR3 protein collapse into an entry with the most common genes and DNA. Here the sample has some 570,000 distinct CDR3 sequences; about 11% occur a single time. Roughly 9.6% of the sample rests with the top ten. These same data were also listed under a study on T cells expressing NK-cell markers. Taken from the second paper: 5'RACE template switching, by which a universal primer site and unique molecular identifiers were added, was used to make TCR beta cDNA libraries.

The sequenced sample was PBMCs from blood, obtained on the day of vaccination. Source of these receptors: a man in his fifties or sixties who received an inactivated influenza vaccine. Donor details come from another sample of the same person, matched by shared clones.

Only a few counts were recorded for this clonotype. The rearrangement links TRBV5-1 to TRBJ2-1; 7 bases match TRBD1. The V gene's germline CDR1 is SGHRS and CDR2 YFSETQ. J was trimmed by 0 bases and V by 4 bases; bases with no gene match: 4. CDR3 length: 15 residues. Here the CDR3 DNA reads TGCGCCAGCAGCACGGCAGGGGGCTCCTACAATGAGCAGTTCTTC. Translating gives CASSTAGGSYNEQFF.

This clonotype was found many times. The rearrangement links TRBV4-3 to TRBJ2-5; no definite D call. The CDR3 runs to 15 residues. Germline V gene data show CDR1 as LGHNA and CDR2 as YSLEER. The V and J ends lost 0 bases and 5 bases respectively, with 13 bases between them. The CDR3 coding sequence is TGCGCCAGCAGCCAAGATCCTATTAGTTCGGAGACCCAGTACTTC. Its protein is CASSQDPISSETQYF.

The V and J genes are TRBV5-1 and TRBJ2-5; 13 bases agree with TRBD2. With 5 bases clipped from V and 5 bases from J, the junction kept 12 bases outside the gene matches. The germline gives CDR1 SGHRS, CDR2 YFSETQ. The CDR3 consists of 17 residues. Here the CDR3 DNA reads TGCGCCAGCAGTTGGACTAGCGGGAGAGAAAAGGGGGAGACCCAGTACTTC. This gives the protein CASSWTSGREKGETQYF.

The chain is built from TRBV20-1 and TRBJ2-3; D possibly corresponds to TRBD2 (7 bases). V dropped 1 base and J dropped 6 bases, with 20 bases sitting between them. The germline V gene encodes CDR1 DFQATT and CDR2 SNEGSKA (reference sequence). The CDR3 has 16 residues. CDR3 nucleotide sequence: TGCAGTGCTAGAGGAGGGGGAGGGGTAAGGCCTGATACGCAGTATTTT. Protein product: CSARGGGGVRPDTQYF.

This clonotype turned up a few times. The rearrangement joins TRBV7-9 to TRBJ2-2; D not certain. This CDR3 region has 15 residues. CDR1 and CDR2 from the germline V gene are SEHNR and FQNEAQ (reference sequence). The germline V and J ends were trimmed by 7 bases and 1 base, with 13 bases remaining between them. CDR3 DNA: TGTGCCAGCAAGCTAGGGTTTGAGAACACCGGGGAGCTGTTTTTT. Translated: CASKLGFENTGELFF.

This rearrangement joins TRBV18 to TRBJ2-7; D not resolved. Germline V gene data show CDR1 as KGHSH and CDR2 as LQKENI. The CDR3 has 11 amino acids. Trimming stripped 2 bases from V and 6 bases from J, with 5 bases between. DNA for the CDR3: TGTGCCAGCTCACCATCTAGCGAGCAGTACTTC. It codes for CASSPSSEQYF. Full variable domain (outside the CDR3, taken from reference TRBV18 and TRBJ2-7): NAGVMQNPRHLVRRRGQEARLRCSPMKGHSHVYWYRQLPEEGLKFMVYLQKENIIDESGMPKERFSAEFPKEGPSILRIQQVVRGDSAAYFCASSPSSEQYFGPGTRLTVT.

This clonotype was seen a handful of times. The J gene is TRBJ2-1, the V gene TRBV7-6; possible D gene TRBD1, 6 bases. Per germline, CDR1 SGHVS and CDR2 FNYEAQ. Deletions cut 5 bases from V and 1 base from J, with 9 bases between. There are 14 residues in the CDR3. CDR3 sequence reads: CASSHGQSYNEQFF. CDR3 nucleotide sequence: TGTGCCAGCAGCCACGGACAGTCCTACAATGAGCAGTTCTTC. The full variable domain, completed using reference TRBV7-6 and TRBJ2-1, is GAGVSQSPRYKVTKRGQDVALRCDPISGHVSLYWYRQALGQGPEFLTYFNYEAQQDKSGLPNDRFSAERPEGSISTLTIQRTEQRDSAMYRCASSHGQSYNEQFFGPGTRLTVL.

This clonotype was seen only a few times. The chain has TRBV20-1 and TRBJ2-1, with D possibly TRBD1 on 5 matching bases. This CDR3 is 15 amino acids long. Trimming left V 0 bases short and J 7 bases short, with 16 bases between. Germline V CDR1 and CDR2: DFQATT, SNEGSKA (reference sequence). For the CDR3, the DNA is TGCAGTGCTAGAGATCTCACCCTGGGGCCGAATGAGCAGTTCTTC. Translation: CSARDLTLGPNEQFF.

The sample holds a few counts of this clonotype. The chain employs TRBV11-2 and TRBJ2-6; tentatively, D is TRBD1 or TRBD2 (5 bases each). The CDR3 spans 19 residues. V shed 2 bases and J shed 2 bases, with 19 bases lying between them. CDR1 is SGHAT, CDR2 FQNNGV, per germline. The CDR3 reads CASSLPPGRIVPGANVLTF. For the CDR3, the DNA is TGTGCCAGCAGCTTACCCCCGGGACGGATAGTCCCTGGGGCCAACGTCCTGACTTTC.